This entry lists 11 T cell receptor beta chains sequenced from one sample in a study of CD8+ T cells in alopecia areata. Extraction and reverse transcription of RNA yielded cDNA as the sequencing template. Sequencing was performed with immunoSEQ multiplex PCR; in TCRdb, only in-frame clones are kept and a portion is missing. The sample includes 60,000 to 90,000 clones, approximately 64% of them seen just once. Specified treatment: oral pan-JAK inhibitor, 5-10 mg twice daily. Sequencing used CD8+ T cells sorted from blood, obtained at week 24, from a patient treated with tofacitinib. The source is a human donor with alopecia areata.

This clone came up a few times. The CDR3 reads CASSFLAGVSYNEQFF. The CDR3 DNA follows: TGTGCCAGCAGCTTTCTAGCGGGAGTCTCCTACAATGAGCAGTTCTTC. The chain carries TRBV7-6 and TRBJ2-1; TRBD2 aligns across 10 bases. V was pared by 3 bases and J by 0 bases, with 2 bases of the junction left unmatched. This CDR3 contains 16 residues. Germline lookup yields CDR1 SGHVS and CDR2 FNYEAQ. Drawing the rest from reference TRBV7-6 and TRBJ2-1, the complete variable domain is GAGVSQSPRYKVTKRGQDVALRCDPISGHVSLYWYRQALGQGPEFLTYFNYEAQQDKSGLPNDRFSAERPEGSISTLTIQRTEQRDSAMYRCASSFLAGVSYNEQFFGPGTRLTVL.

J is TRBJ2-2 and V is TRBV9, with D possibly being TRBD1 (6 bases). The CDR3 has 15 amino acids. Trimming removed 3 bases at V and 2 bases at J, with 11 bases between. Germline lookup yields CDR1 SGDLS and CDR2 YYNGEE. The CDR3 region is CASSDTGKNTGELFF. For the CDR3, the DNA is TGTGCCAGCAGCGATACAGGGAAAAACACCGGGGAGCTGTTTTTT.

The sample holds a few counts of this clone. The chain employs TRBV4-1 and TRBJ1-2, with D uncertain. Germline-derived CDR1 and CDR2 are MGHRA and YSYEKL. The CDR3 consists of 11 residues. V gave up 5 bases and J gave up 11 bases, with 12 bases separating them. The CDR3 sequence: CASSSGPNYTF. The CDR3, as DNA: TGCGCCAGCAGCAGCGGACCCAATTACACCTTC.

This clone appeared many times. This sequence joins TRBV5-5 and TRBJ2-7, with no clear D. CDR1 and CDR2 (germline): SGHKS, YYEKEE (reference sequence). This CDR3 is built from 15 residues. V lost 2 bases to trimming and J lost 0 bases, with 12 bases between them. The CDR3 DNA is TGTGCCAGCAGCTTAGATCCCACGTTCTCCTACGAGCAGTACTTC. Residues: CASSLDPTFSYEQYF.

The sample holds a few counts of this clone. This chain links TRBV7-9 with TRBJ2-7, with D possibly matching TRBD2 (6 bases). V gave up 4 bases and J gave up 3 bases, with 19 bases separating them. This CDR3 comprises 16 residues. Germline CDR1 is SEHNR and CDR2 is FQNEAQ (reference sequence). The DNA for the CDR3 is TGTGCCAGCAGCTCATCCTCACCCCTAGCGAGCTACGAGCAGTACTTC. Encoded protein: CASSSSSPLASYEQYF. The full variable domain, with the rest looked up from reference TRBV7-9 and TRBJ2-7, is DTGVSQNPRHKITKRGQNVTFRCDPISEHNRLYWYRQTLGQGPEFLTYFQNEAQLEKSRLLSDRFSAERPKGSFSTLEIQRTEQGDSAMYLCASSSSSPLASYEQYFGPGTRLTVT.

The rearrangement joins TRBV4-3 to TRBJ2-5; maybe TRBD1 (6 bases). Germline-derived CDR1 and CDR2 are LGHNA and YSLEER. The CDR3 has 15 amino acids. Between the trimmed V and J ends, which lost 0 bases and 1 base, there was a span of 9 bases. CDR3 sequence (DNA): TGCGCCAGCAGCCAAGAAGGGGGATCCCAAGAGACCCAGTACTTC. Translation gives CASSQEGGSQETQYF.

The CDR3 sequence: CASSLSGFEQYF. In DNA form, the CDR3 reads TGTGCCAGCAGCTTGAGTGGGTTCGAGCAGTACTTC. The rearrangement uses TRBV5-6 and TRBJ2-7; D remains ambiguous. There are 12 residues in the CDR3. Per the germline V gene, CDR1 is SGHDT and CDR2 is YYEEEE. The ends were cut back, 1 base at V and 6 bases at J, with 8 bases in the middle. The full variable domain, completed using reference TRBV5-6 and TRBJ2-7, is DAGVTQSPTHLIKTRGQQVTLRCSPKSGHDTVSWYQQALGQGPQFIFQYYEEEERQRGNFPDRFSGHQFPNYSSELNVNALLLGDSALYLCASSLSGFEQYFGPGTRLTVT.

The J gene is TRBJ1-1, the V gene TRBV29-1; the D is unclear. Trimming took off 4 bases at V and 1 base at J, with 7 bases between the two ends. The CDR3 length is 12 residues. CDR1 is SQVTM and CDR2 is ANQGSEA in the germline V gene. In DNA, the CDR3 is TGCAGCGTTGTAGTGCAGAACACTGAAGCTTTCTTT. Protein product: CSVVVQNTEAFF.

This chain joins TRBV27 and TRBJ2-5, with 7 positions matching TRBD2. The CDR3 runs to 16 residues. Germline trimming cut 3 bases from V and 4 bases from J; bases unmatched to any gene: 11. Germline-derived CDR1 and CDR2 are MNHEY and SMNVEV (reference sequence). CDR3 loop: CASSFNGPAGVETQYF. The DNA of the CDR3 is TGTGCCAGCAGTTTTAATGGCCCCGCGGGAGTAGAGACCCAGTACTTC.

Many counts were recorded for this clone. This chain joins TRBV6-5 and TRBJ1-2, with 7 bases identical to TRBD1. Germline V gives CDR1 MNHEY, CDR2 SVGAGI. The V gene end was trimmed by 0 bases and the J gene end by 7 bases; junction bases not matched to a gene: 11. CDR3 length: 16 amino acids. The CDR3 nucleotides read TGTGCCAGCAGTTACTCAACAGGGGCTGGCGGGTCTGGCTACACCTTC. Its protein product is CASSYSTGAGGSGYTF.

The chain is built from TRBV2 and TRBJ2-1, with D possibly being TRBD1 (6 bases). Trimming stripped 8 bases from V and 6 bases from J, with 17 bases between. Germline V gene sequence: CDR1 SNHLY, CDR2 FYNNEI. The CDR3 contains 14 residues. As DNA, the CDR3 is TGTGCCAGCTACACCCCAGGGGCAGGCAATGAGCAGTTCTTC. The encoded protein is CASYTPGAGNEQFF.